This T cell receptor beta chain appears in the sequencing data of a study of cytomegalovirus exposure and HLA in healthy donors. The junction had 8 bases not matched to a gene; V was cut back by 3 bases and J by 4 bases. In germline, CDR1 is MGHRA, CDR2 YSYEKL. The CDR3 is 16 residues long. This clone was observed once. Its antigen is as yet unknown. General study points: Later analysis placed DRB1 highest and HLA-C lowest in TCR association rates, which differed by HLA locus. Being productive about 87% or about 30% of the time was typical of most TCR beta V segments in an earlier analysis. The listing of 150 to 200 TCR beta chains classed them as cytomegalovirus-associated.

The primer mix had 60 Vbeta and 13 Jbeta primers. TCRdb's copy holds only in-frame clones and misses some; the assay was immunoSEQ multiplex PCR. The sample lists about 200,000 clones; 86% were seen once. The chain carries TRBV4-1 and TRBJ2-3; 9 nucleotides align to TRBD2. The source of this sequence is a woman aged 25-40 years in good health and CMV-seronegative. The sequencing sample was made of PBMCs. The CDR3 here is CASSHLGGRASDTQYF. CDR3 in DNA: TGCGCCAGCAGCCATTTAGGCGGGAGGGCCTCAGATACGCAGTATTTT.